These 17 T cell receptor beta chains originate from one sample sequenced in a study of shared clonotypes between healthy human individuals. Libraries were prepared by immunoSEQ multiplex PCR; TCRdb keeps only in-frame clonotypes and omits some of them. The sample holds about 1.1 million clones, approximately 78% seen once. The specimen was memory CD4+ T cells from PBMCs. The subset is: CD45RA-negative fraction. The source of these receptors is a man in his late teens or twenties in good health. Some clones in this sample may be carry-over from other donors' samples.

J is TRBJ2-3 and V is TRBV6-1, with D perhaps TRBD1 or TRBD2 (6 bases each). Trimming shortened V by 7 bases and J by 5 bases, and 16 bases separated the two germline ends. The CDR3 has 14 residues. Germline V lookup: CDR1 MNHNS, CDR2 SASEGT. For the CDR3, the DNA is TGTGCCAGCAAACTAGGAGGGGGATTAGATACGCAGTATTTT. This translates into CASKLGGGLDTQYF.

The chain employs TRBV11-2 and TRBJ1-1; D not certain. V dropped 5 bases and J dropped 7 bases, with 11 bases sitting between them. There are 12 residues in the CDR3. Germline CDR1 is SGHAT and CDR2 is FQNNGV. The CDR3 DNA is TGTGCCAGCAGCCACCCGACGGGTGAAGCTTTCTTT. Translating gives CASSHPTGEAFF. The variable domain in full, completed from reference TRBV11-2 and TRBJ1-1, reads EAGVAQSPRYKIIEKRQSVAFWCNPISGHATLYWYQQILGQGPKLLIQFQNNGVVDDSQLPKDRFSAERLKGVDSTLKIQPAKLEDSAVYLCASSHPTGEAFFGQGTRLTVV.

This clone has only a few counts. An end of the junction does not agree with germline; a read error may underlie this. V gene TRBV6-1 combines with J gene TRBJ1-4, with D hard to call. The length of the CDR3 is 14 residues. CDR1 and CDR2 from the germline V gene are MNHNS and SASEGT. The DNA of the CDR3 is TGTGCCTGCAGTGAACTCCAGAGCAATGAAAAACTGTTTTTT. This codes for CACSELQSNEKLFF.

CDR3 residues: CASSKKTRVMNTEAFF. The CDR3 nucleotides read TGCGCCAGCAGCAAAAAAACACGGGTCATGAACACTGAAGCTTTCTTT. This chain uses TRBV5-1 with TRBJ1-1; D not certain. CDR3 length: 16 amino acids. Per germline, CDR1 SGHRS and CDR2 YFSETQ. V was clipped by 4 bases and J by 0 bases, with 16 bases between them.

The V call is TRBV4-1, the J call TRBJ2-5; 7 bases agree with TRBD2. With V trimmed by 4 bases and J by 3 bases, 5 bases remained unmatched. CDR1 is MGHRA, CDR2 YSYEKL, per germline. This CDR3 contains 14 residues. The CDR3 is CASSLSSGKETQYF. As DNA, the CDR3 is TGCGCCAGCAGCCTTTCTAGCGGTAAAGAGACCCAGTACTTC.

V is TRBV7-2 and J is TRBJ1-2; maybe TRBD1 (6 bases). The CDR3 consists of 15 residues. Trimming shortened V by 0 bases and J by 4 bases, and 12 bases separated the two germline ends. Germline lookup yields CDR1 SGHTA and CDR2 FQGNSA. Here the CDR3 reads CASSLATGTIYGYTF. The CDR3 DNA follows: TGTGCCAGCAGCTTAGCGACAGGCACCATCTATGGCTACACCTTC.

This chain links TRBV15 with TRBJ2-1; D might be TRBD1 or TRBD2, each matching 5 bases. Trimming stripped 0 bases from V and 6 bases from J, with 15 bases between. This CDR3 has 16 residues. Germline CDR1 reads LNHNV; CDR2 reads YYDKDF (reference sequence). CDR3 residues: CATSRDNPGTINEQFF. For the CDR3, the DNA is TGTGCCACCAGCAGAGATAACCCAGGGACGATCAATGAGCAGTTCTTC. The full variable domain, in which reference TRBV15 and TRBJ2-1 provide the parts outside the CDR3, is DAMVIQNPRYQVTQFGKPVTLSCSQTLNHNVMYWYQQKSSQAPKLLFHYYDKDFNNEADTPDNFQSRRPNTSFCFLDIRSPGLGDTAMYLCATSRDNPGTINEQFFGPGTRLTVL.

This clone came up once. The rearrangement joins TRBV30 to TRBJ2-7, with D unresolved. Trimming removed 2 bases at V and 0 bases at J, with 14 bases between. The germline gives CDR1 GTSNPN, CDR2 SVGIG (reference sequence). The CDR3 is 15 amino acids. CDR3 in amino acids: CAWSTRAFSSYEQYF. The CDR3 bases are TGTGCCTGGAGTACTCGGGCGTTCAGCTCCTACGAGCAGTACTTC.

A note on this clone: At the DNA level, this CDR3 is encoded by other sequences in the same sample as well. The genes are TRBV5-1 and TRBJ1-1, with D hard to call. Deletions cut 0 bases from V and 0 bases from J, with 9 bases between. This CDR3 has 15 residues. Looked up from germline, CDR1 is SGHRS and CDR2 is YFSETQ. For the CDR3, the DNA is TGCGCCAGCAGCTTGGTTGTCGGAATGAACACTGAAGCTTTCTTT. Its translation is CASSLVVGMNTEAFF.

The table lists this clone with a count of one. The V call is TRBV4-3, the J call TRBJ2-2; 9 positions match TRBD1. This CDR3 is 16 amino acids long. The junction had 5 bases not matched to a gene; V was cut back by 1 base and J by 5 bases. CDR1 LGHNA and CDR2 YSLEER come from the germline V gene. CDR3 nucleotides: TGCGCCAGCAGCCAAGCTACAGGGGGCGCGACCGGGGAGCTGTTTTTT. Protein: CASSQATGGATGELFF.

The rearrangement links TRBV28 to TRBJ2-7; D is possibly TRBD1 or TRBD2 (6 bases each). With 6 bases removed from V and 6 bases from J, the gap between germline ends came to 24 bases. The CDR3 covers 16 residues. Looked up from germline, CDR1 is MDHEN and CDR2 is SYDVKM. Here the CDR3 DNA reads TGTGCCAGCAGCCACAGGGTACGGGGGCGTTCGGGCGAGCAGTACTTC. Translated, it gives CASSHRVRGRSGEQYF.

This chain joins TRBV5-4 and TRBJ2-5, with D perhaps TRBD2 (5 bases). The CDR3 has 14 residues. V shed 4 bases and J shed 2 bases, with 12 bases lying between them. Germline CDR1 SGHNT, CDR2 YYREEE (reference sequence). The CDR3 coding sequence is TGTGCCAGCAGCCCCACACCGGGGCAAGAGACCCAGTACTTC. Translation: CASSPTPGQETQYF.

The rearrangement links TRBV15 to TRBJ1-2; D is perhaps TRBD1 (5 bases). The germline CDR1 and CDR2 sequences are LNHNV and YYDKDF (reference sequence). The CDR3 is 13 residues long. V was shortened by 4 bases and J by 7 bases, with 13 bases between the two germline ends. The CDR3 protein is CATSTGRSFGYTF. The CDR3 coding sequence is TGTGCCACCAGCACGGGACGGAGTTTTGGCTACACCTTC. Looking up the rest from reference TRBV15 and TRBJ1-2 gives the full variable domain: DAMVIQNPRYQVTQFGKPVTLSCSQTLNHNVMYWYQQKSSQAPKLLFHYYDKDFNNEADTPDNFQSRRPNTSFCFLDIRSPGLGDTAMYLCATSTGRSFGYTFGSGTRLTVV.

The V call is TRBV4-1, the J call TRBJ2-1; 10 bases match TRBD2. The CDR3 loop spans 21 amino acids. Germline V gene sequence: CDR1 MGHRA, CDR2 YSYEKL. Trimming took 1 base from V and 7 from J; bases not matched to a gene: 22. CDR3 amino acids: CASSQVFSPSVAGGFRNEQFF. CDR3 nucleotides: TGCGCCAGCAGCCAAGTTTTTTCCCCATCCGTAGCGGGAGGATTTAGGAATGAGCAGTTCTTC.

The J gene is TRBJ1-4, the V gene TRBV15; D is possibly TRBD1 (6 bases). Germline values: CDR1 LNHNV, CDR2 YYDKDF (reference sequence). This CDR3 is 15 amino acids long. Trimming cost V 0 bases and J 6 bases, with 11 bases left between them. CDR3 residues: CATSRDKAGDEKLFF. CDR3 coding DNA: TGTGCCACCAGCAGAGATAAGGCAGGGGATGAAAAACTGTTTTTT.

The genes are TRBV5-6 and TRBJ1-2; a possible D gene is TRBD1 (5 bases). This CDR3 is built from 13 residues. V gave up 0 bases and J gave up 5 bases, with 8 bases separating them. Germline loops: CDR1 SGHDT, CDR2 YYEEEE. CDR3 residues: CASSLVGGYGYTF. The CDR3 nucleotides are TGTGCCAGCAGCTTGGTCGGGGGGTATGGCTACACCTTC.

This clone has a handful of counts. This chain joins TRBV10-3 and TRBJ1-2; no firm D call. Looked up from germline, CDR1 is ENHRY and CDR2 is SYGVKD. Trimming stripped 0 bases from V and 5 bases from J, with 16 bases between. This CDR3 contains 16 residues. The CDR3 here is CAISESGPGSGYGYTF. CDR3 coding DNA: TGTGCCATCAGTGAGTCCGGACCCGGTTCGGGATATGGCTACACCTTC.